This T cell receptor beta chain stems from a study of CD8+CD57+ T cells in acquired aplastic anemia. Study details: Sorted CD4+ and CD8+ cell DNA averaged approximately 3.4 ug. Findings and caveats of the study: Common to patients and controls were roughly 30 CD8+ CDR3 sequences.

Genomic DNA served as template for TCR beta VDJ and CDR3 profiling. TCRdb itself ran the reads through MiXCR, one entry per CDR3 protein. The sample shows 200,000 to 250,000 distinct CDR3 sequences, around 49% of them seen only once. This clonotype was picked up many times. Its target is unknown. The V segment lost 0 bases and the J segment 5 bases; nucleotides outside the gene matches: 8. Per germline, CDR1 DFQATT and CDR2 SNEGSKA (reference sequence). The CDR3 extends over 16 amino acids. Patients sequenced had flow cytometry evidence of CD8+CD57+ cell expansion. Diagnosis of severe acquired aplastic anemia applied to all patients. Blood came from patients not yet given any therapy.

The sequence was obtained from a human donor with aplastic anemia. Specimen: sorted CD4+, CD8+, or CD8+CD57+ T cells (not recorded which) from PBMCs. The chain joins TRBV20-1 to TRBJ1-5; the match to TRBD1 covers 9 bases. CDR3 nucleotide sequence: TGCAGTGCTAGAGATATCTCGGGACAGGGCCATCAGCCCCAGCATTTT. As protein: CSARDISGQGHQPQHF.